These 24 T cell receptor beta chains came from one sample sequenced in a study of blood T cell repertoires in COVID-19 (dated by TCRdb to the early 2020s). Library generation was performed with the immunoSEQ multiplex PCR assay. Imported from immuneACCESS, the table was reduced by TCRdb to in-frame sequences with V and J called. These copies leave out some clones; in studies compared against another copy, an unresolved V gene accounts for under half, and the cause of the remainder is not known. This sample is represented by hundreds of thousands of clones; about 85% of them were singletons. Of the sample, about 2% falls within the top ten clones. Source material: PBMCs or T cells enriched from blood (not recorded which). These receptors were collected from a woman in her late teens or twenties with acute COVID-19.

Only a few counts were recorded for this clone. The chain employs TRBV12-1 and TRBJ1-5; TRBD1 is the table's D call and was not checked against the DNA. TRBV12-1 is given as a pseudogene. The CDR3 totals 19 residues. In DNA, the CDR3 is TGTGCCAGCAGCTTCACCTCCGGGACAGGGGGTTTTAGCAATCAGCCCCAGCATTTT. Translating it yields CASSFTSGTGGFSNQPQHF.

The chain uses TRBV19 and TRBJ2-3; 7 positions agree with TRBD1. The CDR3 consists of 14 residues. After removal of 4 bases from V and 4 bases from J, the junction contained 5 bases not matched to a gene. From germline, CDR1 is LNHDA and CDR2 SQIVND (reference sequence). The CDR3 here is CASSRGGTSDTQYF. The DNA of the CDR3 is TGTGCCAGTAGTAGAGGGGGCACTTCAGATACGCAGTATTTT.

The chain is built from TRBV30 and TRBJ1-6, with 7 bases fitting TRBD1. The CDR3 loop spans 14 amino acids. In germline, CDR1 is GTSNPN, CDR2 SVGIG (reference sequence). V trimming: 6 bases; J trimming: 7 bases; junction bases outside the gene matches: 9. CDR3 nucleotides: TGTGCCTGTAGGACAGGAAGGTTGAATTCACCCCTCCACTTT. It codes for CACRTGRLNSPLHF.

This clone was observed a handful of times. J is TRBJ1-2 and V is TRBV6-5; D gene unclear. V was pared by 0 bases and J by 5 bases, with 13 bases between. Germline V gives CDR1 MNHEY, CDR2 SVGAGI. The CDR3 spans 15 residues. Here the CDR3 reads CASSYSAGVGYGYTF. CDR3 bases: TGTGCCAGCAGTTACTCTGCGGGAGTGGGGTATGGCTACACCTTC.

The genes are TRBV5-1 and TRBJ2-3; TRBD1 is a possible D gene (5 bases). V lost 3 bases to trimming and J lost 5 bases, with 10 bases between them. Germline values: CDR1 SGHRS, CDR2 YFSETQ. The CDR3 is made up of 13 amino acids. CDR3 sequence reads: CASSSRVEDTQYF. For the CDR3, the DNA is TGCGCCAGCAGCTCCAGGGTCGAAGATACGCAGTATTTT.

This clone is a singleton in its sample. The chain couples TRBV18 to TRBJ2-7, with D unresolved. The CDR3 spans 14 residues. With 1 base removed from V and 5 bases from J, the gap between germline ends came to 12 bases. CDR1 and CDR2 (germline): KGHSH, LQKENI. DNA for the CDR3: TGTGCCAGCTCACCACGGCAGACTTTAGACGAGCAGTACTTC. As protein: CASSPRQTLDEQYF.

V is TRBV28 and J is TRBJ2-5, with TRBD2 matching 7 bases. Germline CDR1 and CDR2: MDHEN and SYDVKM. Germline trimming cut 5 bases from V and 4 bases from J; bases unmatched to any gene: 25. The CDR3 length is 20 residues. CDR3 sequence reads: CASSPSPEKRGGRMRETQYF. The CDR3 bases are TGTGCCAGCAGTCCTTCCCCGGAAAAAAGAGGCGGGAGAATGCGAGAGACCCAGTACTTC. Full variable domain (outside the CDR3, taken from reference TRBV28 and TRBJ2-5): DVKVTQSSRYLVKRTGEKVFLECVQDMDHENMFWYRQDPGLGLRLIYFSYDVKMKEKGDIPEGYSVSREKKERFSLILESASTNQTSMYLCASSPSPEKRGGRMRETQYFGPGTRLLVL.

The table lists this clone with a few counts. The V call is TRBV3-1 (or the pseudogene TRBV3-2), the J call TRBJ1-2; D is unclear. CDR3 length equals 15 residues. CDR1 LGHDT and CDR2 YNNKEL come from the germline V gene (reference sequence). Trimming removed 1 base at V and 1 base at J, with 10 bases between. The CDR3 here is CASSQGQLYNYGYTF. CDR3 nucleotides: TGTGCCAGCAGCCAAGGCCAGTTATATAACTATGGCTACACCTTC.

V and J are TRBV11-3 and TRBJ1-4, with a possible D match to TRBD1 (5 bases). Germline loops: CDR1 SGHNT, CDR2 YENEEA. Trimming took off 3 bases at V and 8 bases at J, with 10 bases between the two ends. The CDR3 covers 13 residues. Here the CDR3 reads CASSFQGWEKLFF. CDR3 DNA: TGTGCCAGCAGCTTCCAGGGTTGGGAAAAACTGTTTTTT. Using reference TRBV11-3 and TRBJ1-4 for the parts outside the CDR3, the full variable domain is EAGVVQSPRYKIIEKKQPVAFWCNPISGHNTLYWYLQNLGQGPELLIRYENEEAVDDSQLPKDRFSAERLKGVDSTLKIQPAELGDSAVYLCASSFQGWEKLFFGSGTQLSVL.

CDR3 residues: CASSYDRANEQFF. CDR3 sequence (DNA): TGTGCCAGCAGTTACGACAGGGCGAATGAGCAGTTCTTC. The chain employs TRBV6-6 and TRBJ2-1; 7 nucleotides align to TRBD1. With 2 bases clipped from V and 7 bases from J, the junction kept 2 bases outside the gene matches. The V gene's germline CDR1 is MNHNY and CDR2 SVGAGI (reference sequence). The CDR3 contains 13 residues.

This clone was observed a single time. The chain's CDR3 is CSVEDSDSSRFDYGYTF. Written as DNA, the CDR3 is TGCAGCGTTGAAGACTCGGACAGTTCCCGATTCGACTATGGCTACACCTTC. The rearrangement links TRBV29-1 to TRBJ1-2; possible D gene TRBD1, 6 bases. This CDR3 has 17 amino acids. Looked up from germline, CDR1 is SQVTM and CDR2 is ANQGSEA. V was pared by 0 bases and J by 3 bases, with 20 bases between.

This clone has only a few counts. V is TRBV7-8 and J is TRBJ2-3; D uncertain. The V gene's germline CDR1 is SGHVS and CDR2 FQNEAQ. The CDR3 extends over 12 amino acids. V lost 5 bases, J lost 2 bases, and 5 bases lay in between. CDR3 sequence: CASSLYTDTQYF. The CDR3 nucleotides are TGTGCCAGCAGCCTGTACACAGATACGCAGTATTTT.

V and J are TRBV30 and TRBJ2-1; TRBD2 matches at 7 bases. Germline V lookup: CDR1 GTSNPN, CDR2 SVGIG (reference sequence). The CDR3 covers 15 residues. Trimming removed 2 bases from V and 2 bases from J; junction bases left unmatched: 6. DNA for the CDR3: TGTGCCTGGAGTCCCCCGAGCGGGACCTACAATGAGCAGTTCTTC. Protein product: CAWSPPSGTYNEQFF.

This clone was picked up one time. This chain uses TRBV15 with TRBJ1-2; a possible D gene is TRBD1 (5 bases). This CDR3 is 16 amino acids long. Deletions cut 2 bases from V and 0 bases from J, with 13 bases between. The germline gives CDR1 LNHNV, CDR2 YYDKDF (reference sequence). The CDR3 nucleotides are TGTGCCACCAGCAGATTTCAGGAGACAGCTAACTATGGCTACACCTTC. It is translated as CATSRFQETANYGYTF.

J is TRBJ2-1 and V is TRBV3-1 (or the pseudogene TRBV3-2); D is uncertain. Per germline, CDR1 LGHDT and CDR2 YNNKEL (reference sequence). CDR3 length: 14 amino acids. Deletions cut 8 bases from V and 0 bases from J, with 11 bases between. CDR3 amino acids: CASGSLSSYNEQFF. As DNA, the CDR3 is TGTGCCAGCGGTTCATTGAGCTCCTACAATGAGCAGTTCTTC.

V is TRBV18 and J is TRBJ2-7; TRBD1 aligns across 7 bases. The germline gives CDR1 KGHSH, CDR2 LQKENI. J was trimmed by 3 bases and V by 0 bases; bases with no gene match: 5. The CDR3 totals 15 residues. The CDR3 sequence: CASSPPDRPFYEQYF. CDR3 nucleotides: TGTGCCAGCTCACCACCGGACAGGCCGTTCTACGAGCAGTACTTC.

J is TRBJ2-1 and V is TRBV23-1; D is uncertain. TRBV23-1 counts as an open reading frame of uncertain function. Trimming cost V 11 bases and J 2 bases, with 16 bases left between them. This CDR3 contains 14 residues. CDR3 sequence reads: CADPSERTYNEQFF. In nucleotides, the CDR3 is TGCGCCGACCCCAGTGAGAGGACCTACAATGAGCAGTTCTTC.

The gene calls are TRBV30 and TRBJ1-3, with D tentatively TRBD1 (6 bases). There are 13 residues in the CDR3. Germline loops: CDR1 GTSNPN, CDR2 SVGIG (reference sequence). V lost 8 bases, J lost 1 base, and 12 bases lay in between. The CDR3 nucleotides read TGTGCCAGTACAGGGCTATCTGGAAACACCATATATTTT. This gives the protein CASTGLSGNTIYF.

The chain employs TRBV13 and TRBJ1-2; TRBD1 aligns across 9 bases. Germline V gives CDR1 PRHDT, CDR2 FYEKMQ (reference sequence). Trimming at V came to 5 bases and at J to 7 bases, leaving 8 bases not matched to a gene. The CDR3 has 14 residues. The CDR3 DNA reads as TGTGCCAGCAGCACGGGACAGGGAATTGGTGGCTACACCTTC. Translation: CASSTGQGIGGYTF.

This clone came up once. The chain is built from TRBV18 and TRBJ1-5, with D unresolved. Germline CDR1 reads KGHSH; CDR2 reads LQKENI. The V end was cut by 3 bases, the J end by 5 bases, with 14 bases between. The CDR3 has 15 residues. The chain's CDR3 is CASSPAPEEHQPQHF. DNA of the CDR3: TGTGCCAGCTCACCTGCGCCCGAGGAGCATCAGCCCCAGCATTTT.

The V gene is TRBV2, the J gene TRBJ2-1, with 7 bases lining up with TRBD1. Per the germline V gene, CDR1 is SNHLY and CDR2 is FYNNEI. CDR3 length equals 15 residues. The ends lost 5 bases at V and 8 bases at J; junction bases unmatched: 12. The CDR3 DNA follows: TGTGCCAGCAGTATACGGACAGGAGGAGTAGATGAGCAGTTCTTC. Encoded protein: CASSIRTGGVDEQFF. Variable domain in full (rest from reference TRBV2 and TRBJ2-1): EPEVTQTPSHQVTQMGQEVILRCVPISNHLYFYWYRQILGQKVEFLVSFYNNEISEKSEIFDDQFSVERPDGSNFTLKIRSTKLEDSAMYFCASSIRTGGVDEQFFGPGTRLTVL.

This clone was detected a few times. V gene TRBV10-3 combines with J gene TRBJ1-2; the D gene is possibly TRBD1 (6 bases). Germline CDR1 is ENHRY and CDR2 is SYGVKD. The CDR3 loop spans 13 amino acids. V dropped 6 bases and J dropped 5 bases, with 13 bases sitting between them. The CDR3 DNA reads TGTGCCATCAGCCCGGGACATTTATATGGCTACACCTTC. It specifies CAISPGHLYGYTF.

The chain has TRBV5-1 and TRBJ2-5, with 11 positions matching TRBD2. Germline trimming cut 1 base from V and 2 bases from J; bases unmatched to any gene: 4. This CDR3 comprises 16 residues. Germline V gene sequence: CDR1 SGHRS, CDR2 YFSETQ. The CDR3 nucleotides are TGCGCCAGCAGCTTGCTAGCGGGGGGTTTTCAAGAGACCCAGTACTTC. This codes for CASSLLAGGFQETQYF.

The chain carries TRBV5-1 and TRBJ2-7; possibly TRBD1 for D (5 bases). The CDR3 runs 14 residues. Germline CDR1 SGHRS, CDR2 YFSETQ. V shed 2 bases and J shed 5 bases, with 14 bases lying between them. CDR3 sequence: CASSFGQGRNEQYF. The CDR3 coding sequence is TGCGCCAGCAGCTTTGGGCAGGGAAGAAACGAGCAGTACTTC.